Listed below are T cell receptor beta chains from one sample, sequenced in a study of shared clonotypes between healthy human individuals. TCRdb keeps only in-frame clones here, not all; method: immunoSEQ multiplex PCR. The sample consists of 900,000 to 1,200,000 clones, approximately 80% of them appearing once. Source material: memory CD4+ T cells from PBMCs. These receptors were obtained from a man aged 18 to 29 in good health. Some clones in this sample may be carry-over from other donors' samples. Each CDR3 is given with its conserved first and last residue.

cdr3_aa: CASSRQGLGYEQYF
v_call: TRBV6-6

cdr3_aa: CASRGTSGSIGELFF
v_call: TRBV6-1

cdr3_aa: CASSSNQGMREKLFF
v_call: TRBV28

cdr3_aa: CASSPGRYPRIDYEQYF
v_call: TRBV2

cdr3_aa: CAWSRTDTQYF
v_call: TRBV30

cdr3_aa: CARGLALTDTQYF
v_call: TRBV28

cdr3_aa: CASTRPGQGFSYEQYF
v_call: TRBV28

cdr3_aa: CASSPTPWGQETQYF
v_call: TRBV5-1

cdr3_aa: CAWQRGPSNSPLHF
v_call: TRBV30

cdr3_aa: CASSVSGPPYEQYF
v_call: TRBV7-7

cdr3_aa: CASSKMKGGITEAFF
v_call: TRBV21-1

cdr3_aa: CASSSGGVDYEQYF
v_call: TRBV4-2

cdr3_aa: CASSATSGGAGEQYF
v_call: TRBV11-2

cdr3_aa: CASSVGGRNTGELFF
v_call: TRBV9

cdr3_aa: CAISELFGAREAQETQYF
v_call: TRBV10-3

cdr3_aa: CASSKQGDTQYF
v_call: TRBV18

cdr3_aa: CASRFQGGTIVYEQYF
v_call: TRBV10-2

cdr3_aa: CASSVGGRGEETQYF
v_call: TRBV9

cdr3_aa: CATRTDLLREQYF
v_call: TRBV10-3

cdr3_aa: CASSEGQGYTDTQYF
v_call: TRBV6-1

cdr3_aa: CASSPNWGGADSYEQYF
v_call: TRBV4-2

cdr3_aa: CASSRLSASYNEQFF
v_call: TRBV28

cdr3_aa: CSVETRGGLRQFF
v_call: TRBV29-1

cdr3_aa: CASSEAGGLLVSEQYF
v_call: TRBV6-1

cdr3_aa: CASSSTGRGSPLHF
v_call: TRBV28